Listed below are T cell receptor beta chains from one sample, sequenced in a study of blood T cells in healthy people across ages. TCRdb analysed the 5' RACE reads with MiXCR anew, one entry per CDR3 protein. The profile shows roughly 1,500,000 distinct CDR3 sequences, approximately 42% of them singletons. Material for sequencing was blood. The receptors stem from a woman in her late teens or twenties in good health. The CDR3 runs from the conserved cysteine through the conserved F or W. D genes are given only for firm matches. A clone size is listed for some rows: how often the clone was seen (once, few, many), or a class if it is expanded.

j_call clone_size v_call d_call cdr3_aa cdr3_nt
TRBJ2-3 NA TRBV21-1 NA CASSKGRDKNTDTQYF TGTGCCAGCAGCAAAGGTCGGGACAAAAACACAGATACGCAGTATTTT
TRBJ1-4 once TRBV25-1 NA CATSAPGRSREKLFF TGTGCCACCAGCGCCCCGGGAAGGTCCCGCGAAAAACTGTTTTTT
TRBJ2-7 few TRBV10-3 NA CAISGDYEQYF TGTGCCATCAGTGGGGACTACGAGCAGTACTTC
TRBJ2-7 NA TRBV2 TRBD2 CASSEALGTSGGFNEQYF TGTGCCAGCAGTGAAGCGCTTGGCACTAGCGGGGGGTTCAACGAGCAGTACTTC
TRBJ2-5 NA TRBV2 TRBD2 CASSPLAGGVETQYF TGTGCCAGCAGTCCTCTAGCGGGGGGGGTAGAGACCCAGTACTTC
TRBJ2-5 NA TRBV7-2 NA CASSLYRDSGTQYF TGTGCCAGCAGTCTTTACAGGGACTCAGGGACCCAGTACTTC
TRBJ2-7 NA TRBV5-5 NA CASSGPLTGYEQYF TGTGCCAGCAGCGGACCGTTAACCGGCTACGAGCAGTACTTC
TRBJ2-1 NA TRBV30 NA CAWTGSGNEQFF TGTGCCTGGACAGGGTCTGGCAATGAGCAGTTCTTC
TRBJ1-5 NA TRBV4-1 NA CASSQGQISNQPQHF TGCGCCAGCAGCCAAGGACAGATTAGCAATCAGCCCCAGCATTTT
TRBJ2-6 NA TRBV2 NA CASSMQGLLGGANVLTF TGTGCCAGCAGTATGCAGGGGCTACTTGGTGGGGCCAACGTCCTGACTTTC
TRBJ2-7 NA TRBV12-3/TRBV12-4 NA CASSFWGESSYEQYF TGTGCCAGCAGTTTTTGGGGGGAGAGCTCCTACGAGCAGTACTTC
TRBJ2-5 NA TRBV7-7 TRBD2 CASSLTGTSGQETQYF TGTGCCAGCAGCTTGACCGGGACTAGCGGGCAAGAGACCCAGTACTTC
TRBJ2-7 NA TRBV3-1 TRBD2 CASSSFSGRYEQYF TGTGCCAGCAGCTCGTTTAGCGGGAGATACGAGCAGTACTTC
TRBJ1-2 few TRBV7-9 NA CASSLAVGNYGYTF TGTGCCAGCAGCTTAGCTGTCGGGAACTATGGCTACACCTTC
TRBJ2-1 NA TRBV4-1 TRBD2 CASSRPIGGGAYNEQFF TGCGCCAGCAGCCGCCCGATTGGCGGGGGGGCGTACAATGAGCAGTTCTTC
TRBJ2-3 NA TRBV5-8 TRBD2 CASSSASGGPDTQYF TGTGCCAGCAGCTCGGCTAGCGGGGGGCCGGATACGCAGTATTTT
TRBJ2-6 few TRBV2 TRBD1 CASRDRASGANVLTF TGTGCCAGCCGGGACAGGGCCTCTGGGGCCAACGTCCTGACTTTC
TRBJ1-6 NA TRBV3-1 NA CASSRARSYNSPLHF TGTGCCAGCAGCCGAGCGCGCTCCTATAATTCACCCCTCCACTTT
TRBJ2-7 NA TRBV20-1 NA CSARDGWNSYEQYF TGCAGTGCTAGAGATGGGTGGAACTCCTACGAGCAGTACTTC
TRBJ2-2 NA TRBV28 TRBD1 CASTSGQPNTGELFF TGTGCCAGCACCTCGGGACAGCCCAACACCGGGGAGCTGTTTTTT
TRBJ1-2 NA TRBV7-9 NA CASKGPREDGYTF TGTGCCAGCAAGGGGCCGCGGGAGGATGGCTACACCTTC
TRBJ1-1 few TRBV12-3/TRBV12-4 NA CASTNLGNTEAFF TGTGCCAGCACCAACCTAGGGAACACTGAAGCTTTCTTT
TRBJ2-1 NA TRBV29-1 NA CSVEKGKPYNEQFF TGCAGCGTTGAAAAGGGAAAGCCCTACAATGAGCAGTTCTTC
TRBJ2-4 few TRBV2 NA CASSDWGYGKNIQYF TGTGCCAGCAGTGACTGGGGATATGGCAAAAACATTCAGTACTTC
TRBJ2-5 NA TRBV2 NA CASTETLETQYF TGTGCCAGCACAGAGACGCTAGAGACCCAGTACTTC
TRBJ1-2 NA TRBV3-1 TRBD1 CASSPKQGALTSGYTF TGTGCCAGCAGCCCCAAACAGGGGGCGCTTACCTCTGGCTACACCTTC